The present T cell receptor beta chain was sequenced within a study of blood T cell repertoires in COVID-19. In the study overall: The United States, Italy and Spain were the sources of the acute and convalescent COVID-19 samples.

Some clones are missing from TCRdb's copy, which holds only in-frame ones; the method was immunoSEQ multiplex PCR. The table shows under 130,000 clones, with roughly 89% occurring only once. Germline V gene data show CDR1 as LNHNV and CDR2 as YYDKDF (reference sequence). This CDR3 is built from 14 residues. Trimming cost V 0 bases and J 4 bases; bases outside gene matches: 2. With respect to this clone: In the same sample, other DNA sequences code for this CDR3.

The chain uses TRBV15 and TRBJ1-1, with 7 positions matching TRBD1. Specimen: peripheral blood. The receptor was isolated from a woman aged 80 or over in a cohort sampled during active COVID-19. CDR3 amino acids: CATSRDRGPTEAFF. CDR3 sequence (DNA): TGTGCCACCAGCAGAGATAGGGGGCCCACTGAAGCTTTCTTT.